This T cell receptor beta chain was sequenced during a study of cytomegalovirus exposure and HLA in healthy donors. Study-wide background: Falling in the Caucasian-associated ancestry cluster were roughly 86% of under 500 genotyped donors. General study points: Rare TCR sequences dominated, though some public TCRs recurred in many donors. One later analysis reportedly identified an Asian-associated ancestry cluster that showed fewer N-insertions than the roughly 700-donor mean.

Points on this clone: Its antigen is still unknown.

PCR used 60 Vbeta primers and 13 Jbeta primers. Here immunoSEQ multiplex PCR was the method, and the copy in TCRdb shows in-frame clones only, minus some. There are about 51,000 clones in the sample, with about 24% held by the top ten. V lost 2 bases, J lost 4 bases, and 8 bases lay in between. Looked up from germline, CDR1 is GTSNPN and CDR2 is SVGIG (reference sequence). CDR3 length: 13 residues. The chain uses TRBV30 and TRBJ2-2; D might be TRBD1 (6 bases). What was sequenced was PBMCs. This TCR came from a man aged 35-49 years in good health and CMV-seropositive. The CDR3 is CAWSLQGTGELFF. The CDR3 DNA reads as TGTGCCTGGAGTCTACAGGGCACCGGGGAGCTGTTTTTT.